The entry that follows covers one T cell receptor (beta chain) sequence. In this sample, this clone turned up once. Its antigen target is currently unknown. Per-base qualities were not stored, and no clone one base away is much larger. The sample belongs to a study of shared clonotypes between healthy human individuals (dated by TCRdb to the early 2020s). Some background on the complete study: A couple of women and three men aged 18 to 49 years were included in the cohort. Per donor, leukapheresis produced somewhere between about 0.85 and 8.9 billion PBMCs. For each donor, CD4 naive and CD4 memory were each run on three plates, CD8 naive on two plates, and CD8 memory on one plate. To estimate repertoire size and how much clonotype sharing occurs between individuals, the study deeply sequenced the blood TCR repertoires of 5 or 6 healthy adults. Different laboratories and diverse techniques were used to prepare libraries and sequence TCR repertoires, to increase sequencing depth and limit assay-specific biases.

Findings and caveats that apply to the study as a whole: Pairwise subsampling led to the expectation that sequencing depth would affect the degree of clonotype sharing among donors. Estimated clonotype richness was generally larger for naive than for memory subsets. Compared with non-shared clonotypes, the clonotypes found in all four sorted-subset donors had higher generation probabilities. Sharing across several donors was observed for approximately 5% of naive CD4, 3% to 4% of naive CD8, over 2% of memory CD4, and approximately 0.41% of memory CD8 clonotypes. Only blood was sampled, and tissue TCR repertoires likely differ from those in blood. The small number of donors limited the genetic and exposure-history diversity represented. Even with the large sequencing depth, rarefaction of the sorted-subset datasets indicated that sequencing was incomplete.

Using the deep immunoSEQ assay, TCR CDR3 regions were amplified from genomic DNA by multiplex PCR. Extracted genomic DNA from each cell subset was spread evenly across all wells of several immunoSEQ 96-well plates, with each plate serving as a replicate. For sorted subsets, each replicate PCR was loaded with roughly 0.2 ug genomic DNA, equivalent to 30,000 or so T cell genomes. Purified libraries were measured with a Qubit 3.0 fluorometer, size-checked on a Bioanalyzer 2100, and measured again with the KAPA Library Quantification kit. A separate single-read 150-cycle Illumina NextSeq 550 flow cell was used to sequence each immunoSEQ 96-well plate. Concerning the study's data processing: Because the immunoSEQ output included only junctional sequences and no quality scores, the filtering could not be the same as the filtering used for full-length reads. Sequences were annotated with PyIR, a Python wrapper for IgBLAST v1.9, using IMGT germline references to assign V/J genes and CDR3. Reads with weak V/J assignments (E-value above 1e-6), missing CDR3, stop codons, out-of-frame junctions, or ambiguous translated residues were removed. A V3J clonotype was defined by an identical inferred V gene, J gene, and CDR3 amino acid sequence. Percentage overlap between repertoires was computed as shared unique clonotypes divided by the size of the smaller repertoire. RTK rarefaction, the Chao1 estimator, and Recon v2.1 estimates of unobserved clonotypes were used to assess repertoire richness. Generation probabilities were computed with OLGA for all TCRbeta clonotypes obtained by the gDNA method from several donors. TCRdb holds this immuneACCESS table with in-frame rearrangements only. Some clones are missing; in checked studies, unresolved V genes explain under half, and the rest has no known cause. V and J calls and clone size are as listed in that table; D and trimming were resolved from the DNA. The sample table holds about 2.2 million clones, of which about 94% were seen once. The ten top clones hold around 1.7% of the sample.

For the CD8 naive samples, CD45RO-negative cells were positively selected for CCR7, yielding a CD45RA+CCR7+ population from which TemRA cells were excluded. The donors were healthy, HIV-negative adults who had no recently reported acute infections or vaccinations. Every donor was a Caucasian adult living in Nashville, Tennessee, USA. Blood was obtained by leukapheresis, after which PBMCs were separated by Ficoll-Histopaque density gradient centrifugation and cryopreserved in liquid nitrogen vapor phase. Analytical flow cytometry was used to check the purity and quantity of every magnetically sorted T cell population. Each sorted fraction had its genomic DNA isolated and then quantified by UV absorbance on a Nanodrop 2000c. CDR3 length: 15 amino acids, cysteine to phenylalanine. Only the CDR3 DNA is retained, 45 bases long and in frame from the first base. Reading the germline V gene gives CDR1 SGHRS and CDR2 YFSETQ. The junction carries 11 bases between V and J, which are trimmed by 2 bases and 3 bases respectively.

Sequencing input: naive CD8+ T cells from PBMCs. The intended sense of this specimen's cell subset or site label: CD45RA+CCR7+. This chain is built from TRBV5-1 and TRBJ2-2, with a tentative D gene TRBD1 over 5 matching bases. The receptor was isolated from a man younger than 35 in good health. Some clones in this sample may be carry-over from other donors' samples. The CDR3 here reads CASSFVDSHTGELFF. In nucleotides, the sequence is TGCGCCAGCAGCTTTGTCGACAGCCACACCGGGGAGCTGTTTTTT.